Presented here are 14 T cell receptor beta chains from one specimen sequenced in a study of blood T cell repertoires in COVID-19. Clones were sequenced by immunoSEQ multiplex PCR, and TCRdb holds only the in-frame ones, with some missing. The sample consists of a few hundred thousand clones, 65% to 90% of them appearing once. The specimen sequenced was PBMCs or T cells enriched from blood (not recorded which). The receptor set was obtained from a young man who had recovered from COVID-19.

The J gene is TRBJ1-6, the V gene TRBV7-9; D is uncertain. Trimming removed 4 bases at V and 4 bases at J, with 11 bases between. This CDR3 region has 15 residues. The germline V gene has CDR1 SEHNR and CDR2 FQNEAQ (reference sequence). In nucleotides, the CDR3 is TGTGCCAGCAGCTATGGCGGGGAGTATAATTCACCCCTCCACTTT. Residues: CASSYGGEYNSPLHF.

The chain is built from TRBV30 and TRBJ1-3; 8 nucleotides line up with TRBD1. V gave up 1 base and J gave up 5 bases; unmatched junction bases: 13. This CDR3 is 17 amino acids long. Looked up from germline, CDR1 is GTSNPN and CDR2 is SVGIG (reference sequence). For the CDR3, the DNA is TGTGCCTGGAGTGCTCGGACAGGGCTTTCCCGACGAAACACCATATATTTT. It yields the protein CAWSARTGLSRRNTIYF.

This rearrangement joins TRBV2 to TRBJ1-2, with D unresolved. The CDR3 sequence is 16 residues long. CDR1 is SNHLY, CDR2 FYNNEI, per germline. The ends were cut back, 7 bases at V and 2 bases at J, with 20 bases in the middle. This chain's CDR3 is CASTVGEHEANYGYTF. The CDR3 DNA follows: TGTGCCAGCACCGTGGGCGAGCATGAAGCCAACTATGGCTACACCTTC.

The V gene is TRBV5-1, the J gene TRBJ2-3; D uncertain. There are 15 residues in the CDR3. Trimming removed 4 bases from V and 4 bases from J, with 16 bases in between. The germline gives CDR1 SGHRS, CDR2 YFSETQ. The CDR3 sequence: CASSRVGERSDTQYF. The CDR3 bases are TGCGCCAGCAGCCGAGTAGGAGAGAGATCAGATACGCAGTATTTT.

This clone appeared a few times. The V gene is TRBV29-1, the J gene TRBJ2-3, with D maybe TRBD2 (5 bases). Looked up from germline, CDR1 is SQVTM and CDR2 is ANQGSEA. Trimming shortened V by 3 bases and J by 0 bases, and 10 bases separated the two germline ends. This CDR3 is built from 14 residues. DNA of the CDR3: TGCAGCGTTGACAGGACTTCTAGCACAGATACGCAGTATTTT. Amino acids: CSVDRTSSTDTQYF.

This rearrangement joins TRBV11-3 to TRBJ2-6; D may be TRBD1 (6 bases). The germline V gene has CDR1 SGHNT and CDR2 YENEEA. The ends were cut back, 5 bases at V and 0 bases at J, with 14 bases in the middle. This CDR3 contains 17 residues. CDR3 bases: TGTGCCAGCAGCACGCGACCAGGGGACTCTGGGGCCAACGTCCTGACTTTC. Protein: CASSTRPGDSGANVLTF.

The rearrangement joins TRBV7-9 to TRBJ1-4; 9 positions match TRBD1. This CDR3 spans 16 amino acids. CDR1 SEHNR and CDR2 FQNEAQ come from the germline V gene (reference sequence). With 5 bases clipped from V and 6 bases from J, the junction kept 10 bases outside the gene matches. The CDR3 reads CASSILPGQGYEKLFF. The CDR3 nucleotides are TGTGCCAGCAGCATACTACCGGGACAGGGTTATGAAAAACTGTTTTTT.

The sample holds a few counts of this clone. The chain carries TRBV28 and TRBJ2-7; 12 bases map to TRBD2. Germline CDR1 and CDR2: MDHEN and SYDVKM. CDR3 size: 16 residues. The V and J ends lost 7 bases and 0 bases, in that order; junction bases with no gene match: 7. The CDR3 loop reads CASKIGLAGSSYEQYF. CDR3 in DNA: TGTGCCAGCAAAATCGGACTAGCGGGGAGCTCCTACGAGCAGTACTTC.

The genes are TRBV2 and TRBJ1-1; 8 bases align to TRBD1. With 4 bases clipped from V and 4 bases from J, the junction kept 14 bases outside the gene matches. The CDR3 totals 17 residues. Per germline, CDR1 SNHLY and CDR2 FYNNEI. CDR3 sequence reads: CASSGRTGLHLGTEAFF. CDR3 in DNA: TGTGCCAGCAGTGGCAGGACAGGGTTACATTTGGGCACTGAAGCTTTCTTT.

The chain employs TRBV5-1 and TRBJ2-5; no definite D call. Trimming cost V 3 bases and J 4 bases, with 4 bases left between them. Germline lookup yields CDR1 SGHRS and CDR2 YFSETQ. The CDR3 has 11 residues. CDR3 sequence: CASSSVETQYF. The CDR3 DNA reads TGCGCCAGCAGCTCGGTAGAGACCCAGTACTTC.

This chain links TRBV5-4 with TRBJ2-5; 7 positions match TRBD1. Germline CDR1 reads SGHNT; CDR2 reads YYREEE (reference sequence). V shed 4 bases and J 5 bases; nucleotides not matched to a gene: 5. CDR3 length: 13 amino acids. DNA for the CDR3: TGTGCCAGCAGCCGGGACAGTGGCGAGACCCAGTACTTC. This sequence encodes CASSRDSGETQYF. Looking up the rest from reference TRBV5-4 and TRBJ2-5 gives the full variable domain: ETGVTQSPTHLIKTRGQQVTLRCSSQSGHNTVSWYQQALGQGPQFIFQYYREEENGRGNFPPRFSGLQFPNYSSELNVNALELDDSALYLCASSRDSGETQYFGPGTRLLVL.

This chain connects TRBV6-5 to TRBJ1-2; D gene unclear. Between the trimmed V and J ends, which lost 6 bases and 8 bases, there was a span of 13 bases. Germline values: CDR1 MNHEY, CDR2 SVGAGI. The CDR3 length is 12 residues. The CDR3 protein is CASSLRGQGYTF. The CDR3 DNA sequence: TGTGCCAGCAGCCTTCGGGGTCAAGGCTACACCTTC.

The chain carries TRBV6-5 and TRBJ2-2; 7 bases align to TRBD1. The CDR3 has 12 residues. Per germline, CDR1 MNHEY and CDR2 SVGAGI. The V and J ends lost 10 bases and 7 bases, in that order; junction bases with no gene match: 6. CDR3 DNA: TGTGCCATAAGGGGGCCGGTCGGGGAGCTGTTTTTT. Its translation is CAIRGPVGELFF.

In its sample, this clone was seen many times. CDR3 sequence reads: CASSALAGESSYEQYF. The CDR3 DNA is TGTGCCAGCTCAGCACTAGCGGGAGAAAGTTCCTACGAGCAGTACTTC. This chain uses TRBV18 with TRBJ2-7; 11 nucleotides align to TRBD2. Germline assignment: CDR1 KGHSH and CDR2 LQKENI. CDR3 size: 16 residues. J was trimmed by 1 base and V by 5 bases; bases with no gene match: 7.